A single T cell receptor (beta chain) is shown here with its context. This entry comes from a study of blood T cell repertoires in COVID-19. Study information: In each case, the material was cDNA or gDNA derived from T cells, B-cell-depleted T cells, or PBMCs.

Sequencing used immunoSEQ multiplex PCR; TCRdb keeps in-frame clones, though not all of them. Altogether around 340,000 clones are present, about 86% being singletons, with the ten largest covering around 4.5%. Germline-derived CDR1 and CDR2 are SNHLY and FYNNEI. This CDR3 has 14 amino acids. V lost 10 bases and J lost 5, with 15 bases in between. The sample comprised PBMCs or T cells enriched from blood (not recorded which). The source of this sequence is a woman aged 35 to 49 with acute COVID-19. This sequence joins TRBV2 and TRBJ1-6; possibly TRBD1 for D (6 bases). CDR3 nucleotides: TGTGCCACTCAACCCGGGACAAATAATTCACCCCTCCACTTT. Its protein is CATQPGTNNSPLHF.